The 20 T cell receptor beta chains below come from one sample, sequenced in a study of CD8+ T cells in alopecia areata. Treatment in this sample: oral pan-JAK inhibitor, 5-10 mg twice daily. Extracted RNA was reverse transcribed into cDNA, the sequencing template. Produced via immunoSEQ multiplex PCR; TCRdb's table is partial and in-frame only. The top ten clones hold about 1.8% of a sample with under 350,000 clones, roughly 64% of them seen once. This specimen consisted of CD4+ T cells sorted from blood, obtained at week 24, from a patient treated with tofacitinib. Receptors were obtained from a human donor with alopecia areata.

The chain joins TRBV6-5 to TRBJ1-1; D is ambiguous. The CDR3 contains 14 residues. Trimming left V 0 bases short and J 7 bases short, with 12 bases between. Germline lookup yields CDR1 MNHEY and CDR2 SVGAGI. In DNA form, the CDR3 reads TGTGCCAGCAGTTACTCCGGCCAGGCCGGTGAAGCTTTCTTT. This translates into CASSYSGQAGEAFF.

V is TRBV2 and J is TRBJ2-4; 7 nucleotides agree with TRBD2. V lost 7 bases and J lost 0; bases outside the gene matches: 3. This CDR3 region has 14 residues. Germline CDR1 SNHLY, CDR2 FYNNEI. The DNA of the CDR3 is TGTGCCAGCACGGGGGGAATAGCCAAAAACATTCAGTACTTC. This codes for CASTGGIAKNIQYF.

The chain employs TRBV15 and TRBJ2-2; no clear D. CDR3 length: 18 amino acids. The germline V gene encodes CDR1 LNHNV and CDR2 YYDKDF (reference sequence). V lost 0 bases to trimming and J lost 6 bases, with 20 bases between them. The chain's CDR3 is CATSRDSRNSVLSGELFF. CDR3 DNA sequence: TGTGCCACCAGCAGAGATTCCAGAAACAGTGTTTTGTCCGGGGAGCTGTTTTTT. Using reference TRBV15 and TRBJ2-2 for the parts outside the CDR3, the full variable domain is DAMVIQNPRYQVTQFGKPVTLSCSQTLNHNVMYWYQQKSSQAPKLLFHYYDKDFNNEADTPDNFQSRRPNTSFCFLDIRSPGLGDTAMYLCATSRDSRNSVLSGELFFGEGSRLTVL.

This clone has a handful of counts. CDR3 nucleotide sequence: TGTGCCAGCAGCTTATCTCCCCAACTAAAGCACGCGACAGAAGCTTTCTTT. Protein product: CASSLSPQLKHATEAFF. J is TRBJ1-1 and V is TRBV7-2; D is unclear. This CDR3 has 17 amino acids. Germline values: CDR1 SGHTA, CDR2 FQGNSA. Trimming took 2 bases from V and 8 from J, leaving 24 bases between them.

This clone was detected a few times. J is TRBJ2-5 and V is TRBV27; 11 positions agree with TRBD1. V dropped 8 bases and J dropped 4; count of bases not matched to a gene: 3. The CDR3 has 13 amino acids. Per germline, CDR1 MNHEY and CDR2 SMNVEV (reference sequence). The CDR3 here is CASRDRGRETQYF. The CDR3 DNA follows: TGTGCCAGCCGGGACAGGGGGAGAGAGACCCAGTACTTC.

This sequence joins TRBV15 and TRBJ2-5, with no clear D. CDR1 and CDR2 from the germline V gene are LNHNV and YYDKDF (reference sequence). The ends were cut back, 0 bases at V and 2 bases at J, with 4 bases in the middle. The CDR3 has 13 residues. CDR3 loop: CATSRDMQETQYF. The CDR3 DNA reads TGTGCCACCAGCAGAGATATGCAAGAGACCCAGTACTTC.

This clone was picked up a small number of times. The V and J genes are TRBV7-9 and TRBJ2-7; D is uncertain. V lost 5 bases to trimming and J lost 3 bases, with 5 bases between them. The CDR3 extends over 11 amino acids. Germline V gives CDR1 SEHNR, CDR2 FQNEAQ (reference sequence). The CDR3 bases are TGTGCCAGCAGCGCTCGCTACGAGCAGTACTTC. The encoded protein is CASSARYEQYF.

This clone was observed once. The V gene is TRBV6-5, the J gene TRBJ1-2, with D possibly being TRBD1 (6 bases). V shed 5 bases and J shed 0 bases, with 13 bases lying between them. Germline V gene sequence: CDR1 MNHEY, CDR2 SVGAGI. CDR3 length equals 15 residues. The CDR3 reads CASSTGGVANYGYTF. The CDR3 bases are TGTGCCAGCAGTACGGGGGGCGTAGCTAACTATGGCTACACCTTC.

This sequence joins TRBV5-1 and TRBJ2-2; 7 bases fit TRBD1. Germline V gives CDR1 SGHRS, CDR2 YFSETQ. Unmatched junction bases numbered 0, after V lost 1 base and J lost 0 bases. The CDR3 is 15 residues long. This chain's CDR3 is CASSLQGANTGELFF. CDR3 sequence (DNA): TGCGCCAGCAGCTTGCAGGGGGCGAACACCGGGGAGCTGTTTTTT.

The chain recombines TRBV7-9 with TRBJ2-7; tentatively, D is TRBD1 (6 bases). Trimming shortened V by 7 bases and J by 5 bases, and 18 bases separated the two germline ends. This CDR3 is built from 14 residues. The germline CDR1 and CDR2 sequences are SEHNR and FQNEAQ (reference sequence). DNA for the CDR3: TGTGCCAGCAACTTGGACAGTTGGATCCACGAGCAGTACTTC. Protein product: CASNLDSWIHEQYF.

The chain couples TRBV30 to TRBJ1-1; D is unresolved. The CDR3 is 11 amino acids. Trimming stripped 5 bases from V and 4 bases from J, with 8 bases between. The germline CDR1 and CDR2 sequences are GTSNPN and SVGIG (reference sequence). The CDR3, as DNA: TGTGCCTGGGGGAGGATCACTGAAGCTTTCTTT. Translation gives CAWGRITEAFF.

This clone was detected a few times. The V gene is TRBV30, the J gene TRBJ2-1; the match to TRBD2 covers 10 bases. Germline-derived CDR1 and CDR2 are GTSNPN and SVGIG (reference sequence). This CDR3 is 16 amino acids long. J gave up 9 bases and V 0 bases, and 11 bases lay outside the gene matches. The DNA for the CDR3 is TGTGCCTGGAGTGTCAGTCTAGCGGGGGCACAGAGTGAGCAGTTCTTC. Translated: CAWSVSLAGAQSEQFF.

This clone was seen many times. The chain is built from TRBV27 and TRBJ1-1; D unresolved. In germline, CDR1 is MNHEY, CDR2 SMNVEV (reference sequence). The CDR3 spans 11 residues. V lost 8 bases to trimming and J lost 3 bases, with 7 bases between them. The DNA for the CDR3 is TGTGCCAGCGGCCCGGACACTGAAGCTTTCTTT. It is translated as CASGPDTEAFF.

The chain is built from TRBV27 and TRBJ2-1, with D perhaps matching TRBD1 (6 bases). CDR1 is MNHEY, CDR2 SMNVEV, per germline (reference sequence). CDR3 size: 14 residues. The V and J ends lost 4 bases and 2 bases respectively, with 9 bases between them. CDR3 sequence (DNA): TGTGCCAGCAGTTCCGGGACACCCTACAATGAGCAGTTCTTC. Translating gives CASSSGTPYNEQFF.

This sequence joins TRBV18 and TRBJ1-5, with D maybe TRBD1 (5 bases). The germline V gene encodes CDR1 KGHSH and CDR2 LQKENI. The ends were cut back, 4 bases at V and 6 bases at J, with 13 bases in the middle. The CDR3 contains 14 residues. The CDR3 DNA follows: TGTGCCAGCTCACTGAGCAGGGACGGTCAGCCCCAGCATTTT. It encodes CASSLSRDGQPQHF.

This clone was counted a few times. The rearrangement joins TRBV30 to TRBJ1-6; D is undetermined. The CDR3 has 16 amino acids. Trimming stripped 0 bases from V and 9 bases from J, with 18 bases between. Germline CDR1 GTSNPN, CDR2 SVGIG (reference sequence). CDR3 nucleotide sequence: TGTGCCTGGAGTGTACCGGGTCAATTGAACGGTTCACCCCTCCACTTT. It specifies CAWSVPGQLNGSPLHF.

The V gene is TRBV27, the J gene TRBJ2-7, with TRBD2 matching 11 bases. The CDR3 spans 15 residues. J was trimmed by 4 bases and V by 8 bases; bases with no gene match: 10. CDR1 MNHEY and CDR2 SMNVEV come from the germline V gene (reference sequence). Here the CDR3 reads CASGRLAGSQYEQYF. The DNA for the CDR3 is TGTGCCAGCGGACGACTAGCGGGGTCCCAGTACGAGCAGTACTTC.

This clone came up a few times. The same CDR3 is also encoded by other DNA sequences in this sample. This chain joins TRBV15 and TRBJ1-1; 9 nucleotides match TRBD1. CDR1 LNHNV and CDR2 YYDKDF come from the germline V gene (reference sequence). Losses at the gene ends were 3 bases for V and 1 base for J; bases not matched to a gene: 0. The CDR3 has 14 residues. CDR3 sequence: CATSRDRGNTEAFF. CDR3 DNA sequence: TGTGCCACCAGCAGGGACAGGGGGAACACTGAAGCTTTCTTT. The full variable domain, its missing parts supplied by reference TRBV15 and TRBJ1-1, is DAMVIQNPRYQVTQFGKPVTLSCSQTLNHNVMYWYQQKSSQAPKLLFHYYDKDFNNEADTPDNFQSRRPNTSFCFLDIRSPGLGDTAMYLCATSRDRGNTEAFFGQGTRLTVV.

The chain joins TRBV30 to TRBJ2-7; 9 bases are shared with TRBD1. Germline V gene data show CDR1 as GTSNPN and CDR2 as SVGIG (reference sequence). V shed 1 base and J 1 base; nucleotides not matched to a gene: 5. The CDR3 loop spans 15 amino acids. Written as DNA, the CDR3 is TGTGCCTGGAGTGCCCCAGACAGGGGGTCCTACGAGCAGTACTTC. It specifies CAWSAPDRGSYEQYF.

This chain joins TRBV4-1 and TRBJ2-6; D uncertain. Germline assignment: CDR1 MGHRA and CDR2 YSYEKL. The CDR3 contains 15 residues. V was clipped by 4 bases and J by 2 bases, with 9 bases between them. Here the CDR3 reads CASSRGRAGANVLTF. Here the CDR3 DNA reads TGCGCCAGCAGCCGAGGAAGGGCTGGGGCCAACGTCCTGACTTTC.